Shown below are 27 T cell receptor beta chains from a single sample sequenced in a study of T cell responses to AZD1222 COVID-19 vaccine. TCRdb keeps only in-frame clones here, not all; method: immunoSEQ multiplex PCR. The data show around 130,000 clones, 80% to 95% seen once. Material: peripheral blood, obtained on day 0 of AZD1222 vaccination. All receptors derive from an adult in good health.

The gene calls are TRBV2 and TRBJ2-2; the D call may be TRBD1 or TRBD2 (5 bases each). The CDR3 sequence is 14 residues long. Trimming took off 6 bases at V and 1 base at J, with 9 bases between the two ends. Looked up from germline, CDR1 is SNHLY and CDR2 is FYNNEI. The CDR3 protein is CASRGDGNTGELFF. The CDR3 region has the DNA TGTGCCAGCAGAGGGGACGGGAACACCGGGGAGCTGTTTTTT.

V is TRBV5-1 and J is TRBJ1-1, with 9 bases matching TRBD1. V shed 5 bases, J shed 0 bases, and the junction held 14 bases outside the gene matches. The CDR3 loop spans 18 amino acids. Germline V CDR1 and CDR2: SGHRS, YFSETQ. CDR3 in amino acids: CASSSFSGQGTVNTEAFF. In DNA, the CDR3 is TGCGCCAGCAGTAGCTTTTCGGGACAGGGAACTGTGAACACTGAAGCTTTCTTT.

This chain connects TRBV19 to TRBJ1-5; 7 bases map to TRBD1. Trimming removed 1 base from V and 5 bases from J; junction bases left unmatched: 5. Germline values: CDR1 LNHDA, CDR2 SQIVND (reference sequence). This CDR3 has 15 amino acids. The DNA of the CDR3 is TGTGCCAGTAGTATAGGACAGGGCCTGGATCAGCCCCAGCATTTT. Translated, it gives CASSIGQGLDQPQHF.

The CDR3 DNA follows: TGTGCCAGCAGCATCGGACTTAATAATTCACCCCTCCACTTT. This sequence encodes CASSIGLNNSPLHF. The chain employs TRBV6-4 and TRBJ1-6; D remains unclear. Trimming pared 6 bases from V and 5 bases from J, leaving 11 bases between. The CDR3 is 14 amino acids. Germline V gene sequence: CDR1 MRHNA, CDR2 SNTAGT.

This clone was observed a single time. The chain is built from TRBV3-1 (or the pseudogene TRBV3-2) and TRBJ2-5; 8 bases match TRBD2. J was trimmed by 2 bases and V by 4 bases; bases with no gene match: 24. Germline loops: CDR1 LGHDT, CDR2 YNNKEL (reference sequence). The CDR3 runs to 21 residues. CDR3 protein: CASSPSFGEREPPLPQETQYF. The CDR3 nucleotides are TGTGCCAGCAGCCCGTCGTTCGGTGAGCGGGAGCCACCACTCCCTCAAGAGACCCAGTACTTC.

This chain links TRBV6-1 with TRBJ2-2, with D hard to call. The germline V gene has CDR1 MNHNS and CDR2 SASEGT. V was trimmed by 3 bases and J by 5 bases, leaving 13 bases between them. This CDR3 is 15 amino acids long. In DNA form, the CDR3 reads TGTGCCAGCAGTGAGATAAAGCGACGAACCGGGGAGCTGTTTTTT. This codes for CASSEIKRRTGELFF.

This sequence joins TRBV7-6 and TRBJ1-1, with D possibly TRBD1 on 5 matching bases. The V gene lost 2 bases and the J gene lost 4 bases, with 11 bases spanning the gap. Looked up from germline, CDR1 is SGHVS and CDR2 is FNYEAQ. The CDR3 length is 14 residues. The chain's CDR3 is CASSLTTGGTEAFF. CDR3 nucleotides: TGTGCCAGCAGCTTAACAACCGGGGGCACTGAAGCTTTCTTT.

The chain combines TRBV28 with TRBJ1-5; D is ambiguous. The V and J ends lost 6 bases and 5 bases respectively, with 14 bases between them. This CDR3 has 14 residues. Germline V gene data show CDR1 as MDHEN and CDR2 as SYDVKM. CDR3 in DNA: TGTGCCAGCAGCACACAGCTAGATGATCAGCCCCAGCATTTT. Translated, it gives CASSTQLDDQPQHF.

The chain carries TRBV9 and TRBJ2-3; D might be TRBD2 (5 bases). Germline loops: CDR1 SGDLS, CDR2 YYNGEE. Deletions cut 3 bases from V and 0 bases from J, with 8 bases between. This CDR3 has 14 residues. CDR3 DNA: TGTGCCAGCAGCGCGGGGTCTAGCACAGATACGCAGTATTTT. Amino acids: CASSAGSSTDTQYF. Looking up the rest from reference TRBV9 and TRBJ2-3 gives the full variable domain: DSGVTQTPKHLITATGQRVTLRCSPRSGDLSVYWYQQSLDQGLQFLIQYYNGEERAKGNILERFSAQQFPDLHSELNLSSLELGDSALYFCASSAGSSTDTQYFGPGTRLTVL.

Remarks on this clone: The same CDR3 is also encoded by other DNA sequences in this sample. This chain uses TRBV30 with TRBJ1-3; D is unclear. The V and J ends lost 0 bases and 1 base respectively, with 1 base between them. Germline V gene data show CDR1 as GTSNPN and CDR2 as SVGIG (reference sequence). The CDR3 totals 12 residues. The CDR3 DNA follows: TGTGCCTGGAGTGTTTCTGGAAACACCATATATTTT. The encoded protein is CAWSVSGNTIYF.

The CDR3: CAWSVHRGQQETQYF. The DNA of the CDR3 is TGTGCCTGGAGTGTACATCGAGGGCAGCAAGAGACCCAGTACTTC. The chain combines TRBV30 with TRBJ2-5; tentatively, D is TRBD2 (5 bases). Trimming removed 0 bases from V and 2 bases from J, with 13 bases in between. Germline assignment: CDR1 GTSNPN and CDR2 SVGIG (reference sequence). The CDR3 has 15 residues.

The rearrangement links TRBV7-9 to TRBJ1-2; D might be TRBD1 (5 bases). CDR3 length equals 16 residues. The V gene's germline CDR1 is SEHNR and CDR2 FQNEAQ (reference sequence). V gave up 0 bases and J gave up 6 bases, with 17 bases separating them. This CDR3 is CASSLAPRGGEDGYTF. For the CDR3, the DNA is TGTGCCAGCAGCTTAGCCCCGCGGGGGGGAGAAGATGGCTACACCTTC.

This clone is a singleton in its sample. The J gene is TRBJ1-2, the V gene TRBV7-3, with 7 bases fitting TRBD1. Germline assignment: CDR1 SGHTA and CDR2 FQGTGA. The CDR3 contains 13 residues. V lost 4 bases to trimming and J lost 6 bases; unmatched junction nucleotides: 5. CDR3 sequence: CASSSNRGDGYTF. The CDR3 nucleotides read TGTGCCAGCAGCTCAAACAGGGGTGATGGCTACACCTTC.

The chain links TRBV11-3 to TRBJ2-3; TRBD2 agrees at 9 bases. Trimming removed 1 base from V and 2 bases from J; junction bases left unmatched: 4. Germline V gene data show CDR1 as SGHNT and CDR2 as YENEEA. The CDR3 is made up of 16 amino acids. CDR3 bases: TGTGCCAGCAGCTTAGGGGCTAGCGGGGACACAGATACGCAGTATTTT. Translation gives CASSLGASGDTDTQYF. The complete variable domain, with remaining parts taken from reference TRBV11-3 and TRBJ2-3, reads EAGVVQSPRYKIIEKKQPVAFWCNPISGHNTLYWYLQNLGQGPELLIRYENEEAVDDSQLPKDRFSAERLKGVDSTLKIQPAELGDSAVYLCASSLGASGDTDTQYFGPGTRLTVL.

The chain is built from TRBV12-3 or TRBV12-4 and TRBJ1-5; D unclear. V lost 3 bases and J lost 7, with 10 bases in between. This CDR3 has 13 residues. The CDR3 is CASSLRVRQPQHF. Here the CDR3 DNA reads TGTGCCAGCAGTTTGAGGGTAAGGCAGCCCCAGCATTTT.

J is TRBJ1-4 and V is TRBV28; 7 nucleotides agree with TRBD1. The CDR3 length is 12 residues. The V and J ends lost 9 bases and 3 bases, in that order; junction bases with no gene match: 1. Germline V lookup: CDR1 MDHEN, CDR2 SYDVKM. As DNA, the CDR3 is TGTGCCAGTACAGGGGCTAATGAAAAACTGTTTTTT. It yields the protein CASTGANEKLFF.

The chain has TRBV5-4 and TRBJ2-3, with 12 positions matching TRBD1. Unmatched junction bases numbered 11, after V lost 4 bases and J lost 5 bases. The CDR3 totals 17 residues. The V gene's germline CDR1 is SGHNT and CDR2 YYREEE (reference sequence). For the CDR3, the DNA is TGTGCCAGCAGCCCCTACACCGGGACAGGGGGCGTAGATACGCAGTATTTT. Its protein product is CASSPYTGTGGVDTQYF.

The chain links TRBV28 to TRBJ2-7; a weak D match, TRBD2 (5 bases). With 2 bases removed from V and 4 bases from J, the gap between germline ends came to 12 bases. CDR1 MDHEN and CDR2 SYDVKM come from the germline V gene. The CDR3 length is 14 residues. As DNA, the CDR3 is TGTGCCAGCAGTTTAGTCGGGCGGAGGTACGAGCAGTACTTC. Translated: CASSLVGRRYEQYF.

This clone was seen a handful of times. CDR3 in amino acids: CASSLARGNQPQHF. In DNA form, the CDR3 reads TGCGCCAGCAGCTTGGCTCGCGGAAATCAGCCCCAGCATTTT. This chain joins TRBV5-1 and TRBJ1-5, with D unresolved. The V gene lost 0 bases and the J gene lost 4 bases, with 8 bases spanning the gap. The length of the CDR3 is 14 residues. The germline V gene encodes CDR1 SGHRS and CDR2 YFSETQ.

As to this clone: One junction end does not reproduce the germline sequence, and a read error may be involved. The chain recombines TRBV7-7 with TRBJ2-1; 14 bases fit TRBD2. Germline CDR1 SSHAT, CDR2 FNYEAQ (reference sequence). This CDR3 comprises 15 residues. CDR3 region: CASSTGLAGDNEQFF. For the CDR3, the DNA is TGTGCTAGCAGTACGGGACTAGCGGGAGACAATGAGCAGTTCTTC.

The rearrangement links TRBV6-5 to TRBJ2-7; D is uncertain. CDR1 MNHEY and CDR2 SVGAGI come from the germline V gene. The CDR3 is 11 residues long. V was shortened by 7 bases and J by 3 bases, with 7 bases between the two germline ends. The DNA for the CDR3 is TGTGCCAGCATTAGCAACTACGAGCAGTACTTC. This encodes CASISNYEQYF.

This rearrangement joins TRBV10-1 to TRBJ2-7, with D possibly matching TRBD1 (5 bases). The CDR3 length is 13 residues. The germline gives CDR1 WNHNN, CDR2 SYGVQD (reference sequence). V was shortened by 6 bases and J by 2 bases, with 11 bases between the two germline ends. CDR3 amino acids: CASSPDRAYEQYF. The DNA of the CDR3 is TGCGCCAGCAGCCCAGACAGAGCCTACGAGCAGTACTTC.

The V and J genes are TRBV7-9 and TRBJ1-5, with D maybe TRBD1 (6 bases). There are 14 residues in the CDR3. The germline V gene encodes CDR1 SEHNR and CDR2 FQNEAQ (reference sequence). V was cut by 4 bases and J by 6 bases, with 13 bases left in between. The CDR3 sequence is CASSSRGEGQPQHF. In nucleotides, the CDR3 is TGTGCCAGCAGCTCAAGGGGGGAGGGTCAGCCCCAGCATTTT.

V and J are TRBV7-8 and TRBJ2-2, with a tentative D call TRBD1 (5 bases). The V and J ends lost 0 bases and 2 bases respectively, with 7 bases between them. The germline gives CDR1 SGHVS, CDR2 FQNEAQ. The CDR3 is made up of 15 amino acids. CDR3 residues: CASSLARDNTGELFF. DNA for the CDR3: TGTGCCAGCAGCTTAGCCAGGGATAACACCGGGGAGCTGTTTTTT.

This rearrangement joins TRBV6-1 to TRBJ2-1; 7 bases line up with TRBD2. The CDR3 spans 15 residues. Trimming at V came to 2 bases and at J to 8 bases, leaving 9 bases not matched to a gene. Germline V gene sequence: CDR1 MNHNS, CDR2 SASEGT. CDR3 in amino acids: CASSERSGVWDEQFF. The CDR3 region has the DNA TGTGCCAGCAGTGAAAGAAGCGGGGTGTGGGATGAGCAGTTCTTC.

The chain joins TRBV29-1 to TRBJ2-7, with TRBD1 as a possible D gene (5 bases). This CDR3 contains 11 residues. Trimming removed 5 bases from V and 3 bases from J, with 8 bases in between. Germline loops: CDR1 SQVTM, CDR2 ANQGSEA. The CDR3 protein is CSVLTDYEQYF. For the CDR3, the DNA is TGCAGCGTTTTGACAGACTACGAGCAGTACTTC.

The chain recombines TRBV5-6 with TRBJ2-1; D is possibly TRBD1 (5 bases). This CDR3 contains 16 residues. The V gene lost 2 bases and the J gene lost 0 bases, with 12 bases spanning the gap. Germline values: CDR1 SGHDT, CDR2 YYEEEE. The DNA for the CDR3 is TGTGCCAGCAGCTTCAGGGTTCCTATCTCCTACAATGAGCAGTTCTTC. Translated, it gives CASSFRVPISYNEQFF.